What follows are 25 T cell receptor beta chains derived from one specimen sequenced in a study of response to subunit inactivated influenza vaccine. TCRdb re-derived calls from the RT-PCR reads in MiXCR, one entry per CDR3 protein. Of hundreds of thousands of distinct CDR3 sequences listed, roughly 27% are singletons. Sequences were derived from CD4+ T cells sorted from PBMCs, sampled about 5 days after vaccination. These receptors came from a man between 45 and 60 years old who received an inactivated influenza vaccine.

This chain links TRBV20-1 with TRBJ2-3; D call uncertain. This CDR3 is 11 amino acids long. Germline assignment: CDR1 DFQATT and CDR2 SNEGSKA (reference sequence). Trimming stripped 7 bases from V and 4 bases from J, with 9 bases between. The CDR3 spells CSVRSSDTQYF. The CDR3, as DNA: TGCAGTGTTCGGTCCTCAGATACGCAGTATTTT.

This clonotype was found a few times. The chain has TRBV20-1 and TRBJ2-7; D is uncertain. The CDR3 contains 12 residues. V lost 1 base to trimming and J lost 3 bases, with 7 bases between them. Germline values: CDR1 DFQATT, CDR2 SNEGSKA (reference sequence). The DNA for the CDR3 is TGCAGTGCTAGAGTATTGGACTACGAGCAGTACTTC. Translating gives CSARVLDYEQYF.

This clonotype occurred a few times. The chain carries TRBV9 and TRBJ2-2; no firm D call. The germline gives CDR1 SGDLS, CDR2 YYNGEE. CDR3 length: 14 amino acids. The V end lost 4 bases, the J end lost 1 base, and 8 bases lay between the germline ends. CDR3 sequence reads: CASSPRQNTGELFF. The CDR3 region has the DNA TGTGCCAGCAGCCCCCGACAGAACACCGGGGAGCTGTTTTTT.

The chain links TRBV10-3 to TRBJ2-3; the match to TRBD1 covers 7 bases. CDR3 length: 15 residues. Germline V gene data show CDR1 as ENHRY and CDR2 as SYGVKD. V gave up 3 bases and J gave up 7 bases; unmatched junction bases: 10. CDR3 residues: CAISDQDRRSNTQYF. CDR3 nucleotide sequence: TGTGCCATCAGTGATCAGGACAGGCGCTCGAATACGCAGTATTTT.

This clonotype was counted only a few times. V gene TRBV7-2 combines with J gene TRBJ2-3; D call uncertain. The germline CDR1 and CDR2 sequences are SGHTA and FQGNSA. Trimming removed 1 base from V and 4 bases from J, with 15 bases in between. There are 16 residues in the CDR3. CDR3 sequence (DNA): TGTGCCAGCAGCTTAGTCGGGCGACCCCTCTCAGATACGCAGTATTTT. Protein sequence: CASSLVGRPLSDTQYF.

This clonotype was found a few times. The chain carries TRBV20-1 and TRBJ2-3, with 8 bases lining up with TRBD2. Per the germline V gene, CDR1 is DFQATT and CDR2 is SNEGSKA (reference sequence). This CDR3 contains 14 residues. The ends lost 1 base at V and 5 bases at J; junction bases unmatched: 5. The CDR3 reads CSARVAGFVDTQYF. CDR3 bases: TGCAGTGCTAGAGTAGCGGGATTTGTAGATACGCAGTATTTT.

The chain couples TRBV18 to TRBJ1-3; D is possibly TRBD1 (5 bases). Germline CDR1 KGHSH, CDR2 LQKENI. V was pared by 5 bases and J by 0 bases, with 14 bases between. The CDR3 is made up of 16 amino acids. This CDR3 reads CASSDSQQNSGNTIYF. The CDR3 DNA is TGTGCCAGCTCAGACAGCCAGCAGAACTCTGGAAACACCATATATTTT.

This clonotype was picked up a small number of times. The V call is TRBV4-2, the J call TRBJ2-5; 8 nucleotides agree with TRBD2. In germline, CDR1 is LGHNA, CDR2 YNFKEQ. J was trimmed by 2 bases and V by 1 base; bases with no gene match: 6. The CDR3 extends over 16 amino acids. The chain's CDR3 is CASSQVSSGGQETQYF. The CDR3 DNA reads TGTGCCAGCAGCCAAGTTTCCAGCGGGGGTCAAGAGACCCAGTACTTC.

This clonotype appeared a few times. The V and J genes are TRBV30 and TRBJ1-5, with TRBD1 as a possible D gene (6 bases). CDR1 and CDR2 from the germline V gene are GTSNPN and SVGIG (reference sequence). The CDR3 has 14 amino acids. V shed 4 bases and J shed 4 bases, with 14 bases lying between them. This CDR3 is CAWKLDSENQPQHF. CDR3 nucleotides: TGTGCCTGGAAATTGGACAGCGAAAATCAGCCCCAGCATTTT.

V usage is TRBV6-5 and J usage is TRBJ2-4, with 8 bases that match TRBD2. Per the germline V gene, CDR1 is MNHEY and CDR2 is SVGAGI. CDR3 size: 19 residues. The ends lost 4 bases at V and 0 bases at J; junction bases unmatched: 14. The CDR3 nucleotides are TGTGCCAGCAGTTCCCGGGAGGGCCGCGGCCCCCTAGCCAAAAACATTCAGTACTTC. It specifies CASSSREGRGPLAKNIQYF.

This clonotype was counted a single time. The CDR3 region has the DNA TGTGCCAGTGAGACAGGCCGCTACGAGCAGTACTTC. Translated, it gives CASETGRYEQYF. The chain combines TRBV2 with TRBJ2-7, with a weak D call TRBD1 (6 bases). V was cut by 9 bases and J by 3 bases, with 12 bases left in between. The length of the CDR3 is 12 residues. Germline CDR1 reads SNHLY; CDR2 reads FYNNEI. Full variable domain (outside the CDR3, taken from reference TRBV2 and TRBJ2-7): EPEVTQTPSHQVTQMGQEVILRCVPISNHLYFYWYRQILGQKVEFLVSFYNNEISEKSEIFDDQFSVERPDGSNFTLKIRSTKLEDSAMYFCASETGRYEQYFGPGTRLTVT.

In this sample, this clonotype turned up a few times. The chain combines TRBV29-1 with TRBJ1-1; weak D call: TRBD1 (5 bases). This CDR3 has 14 residues. CDR1 is SQVTM and CDR2 is ANQGSEA in the germline V gene. V lost 4 bases and J lost 3, with 15 bases in between. The CDR3: CSVASRVGDTEAFF. In DNA, the CDR3 is TGCAGCGTTGCCTCCAGGGTTGGGGACACTGAAGCTTTCTTT. The whole variable domain, filled in from reference TRBV29-1 and TRBJ1-1, reads SAVISQKPSRDICQRGTSLTIQCQVDSQVTMMFWYRQQPGQSLTLIATANQGSEATYESGFVIDKFPISRPNLTFSTLTVSNMSPEDSSIYLCSVASRVGDTEAFFGQGTRLTVV.

This clonotype has a handful of counts. The V call is TRBV12-3 or TRBV12-4, the J call TRBJ2-2; 7 nucleotides agree with TRBD1. CDR3 size: 16 residues. Trimming removed 5 bases from V and 6 bases from J; junction bases left unmatched: 12. CDR3: CASSPNRGIGPGELFF. CDR3 bases: TGTGCCAGCAGTCCAAACAGGGGAATCGGTCCCGGGGAGCTGTTTTTT.

The rearrangement uses TRBV5-1 and TRBJ2-1; 9 bases are a match to TRBD2. Unmatched junction bases numbered 10, after V lost 0 bases and J lost 6 bases. The CDR3 has 17 amino acids. Germline loops: CDR1 SGHRS, CDR2 YFSETQ. In nucleotides, the CDR3 is TGCGCCAGCAGCTTGGGGCTACCCGGGACTAGCATCAATGAGCAGTTCTTC. This codes for CASSLGLPGTSINEQFF. The entire variable domain, with the rest obtained from reference TRBV5-1 and TRBJ2-1, is as follows: KAGVTQTPRYLIKTRGQQVTLSCSPISGHRSVSWYQQTPGQGLQFLFEYFSETQRNKGNFPGRFSGRQFSNSRSEMNVSTLELGDSALYLCASSLGLPGTSINEQFFGPGTRLTVL.

The rearrangement links TRBV5-1 to TRBJ2-4; TRBD1 might be the D (6 bases). V lost 0 bases to trimming and J lost 0 bases, with 16 bases between them. The CDR3 length is 18 residues. CDR1 and CDR2 (germline): SGHRS, YFSETQ. The CDR3 sequence: CASSLDHGGHLAKNIQYF. Written as DNA, the CDR3 is TGCGCCAGCAGCTTGGATCATGGGGGACATTTAGCCAAAAACATTCAGTACTTC.

CDR3 sequence: CSARDGHRGQETQYF. CDR3 nucleotides: TGCAGTGCTAGAGATGGGCACAGAGGTCAAGAGACCCAGTACTTC. V and J are TRBV20-1 and TRBJ2-5, with D uncertain. Germline CDR1 and CDR2: DFQATT and SNEGSKA (reference sequence). Trimming removed 0 bases from V and 2 bases from J, with 13 bases in between. This CDR3 has 15 residues.

In the case of this clonotype: An end of the junction differs from the germline gene, which may be a read error. The V call is TRBV5-1, the J call TRBJ2-4; TRBD2 matches 9 bases. The CDR3 consists of 15 residues. CDR1 and CDR2 (germline): SGHRS, YFSETQ. The CDR3 protein is CASSFGGRARNIQYF. The CDR3 DNA follows: TGCGCCAGCAGCTTTGGCGGGAGGGCCAGAAACATTCAGTACTTC.

The rearrangement links TRBV4-1 to TRBJ2-3, with a possible D match to TRBD1 (6 bases). Germline values: CDR1 MGHRA, CDR2 YSYEKL. Between the trimmed V and J ends, which lost 0 bases and 2 bases, there was a span of 18 bases. The CDR3 is 18 residues long. The CDR3 bases are TGCGCCAGCAGCCAAGATATTAGGGGGAGTTTACCCACAGATACGCAGTATTTT. This encodes CASSQDIRGSLPTDTQYF.

The chain has TRBV24-1 and TRBJ2-3, with 10 nucleotides matching TRBD1. The J segment lost 7 bases and the V segment lost 3 bases, leaving 6 bases of the junction unmatched. The V gene's germline CDR1 is KGHDR and CDR2 SFDVKD. CDR3 length equals 15 residues. The CDR3: CATSDPRQGANTQYF. CDR3 in DNA: TGTGCCACCAGTGATCCCCGACAGGGGGCGAATACGCAGTATTTT.

This clonotype has at least ten counts. The chain joins TRBV20-1 to TRBJ2-7, with D possibly being TRBD1 (6 bases). The CDR3 spans 13 residues. V shed 4 bases and J shed 3 bases, with 13 bases lying between them. Germline V gene lookup returns CDR1 DFQATT and CDR2 SNEGSKA (reference sequence). The CDR3 protein is CSAIKDRSYEQYF. For the CDR3, the DNA is TGCAGTGCTATTAAAGACAGGAGCTACGAGCAGTACTTC.

V usage is TRBV5-1 and J usage is TRBJ2-7; possible D gene TRBD1, 6 bases. The CDR3 is 13 amino acids. The ends were cut back, 5 bases at V and 6 bases at J, with 15 bases in the middle. Germline V CDR1 and CDR2: SGHRS, YFSETQ. CDR3 sequence (DNA): TGCGCCAGCAGTCGAGATACAGGGTTCGAGCAGTACTTC. It is translated as CASSRDTGFEQYF.

This clonotype was seen only once. The chain is built from TRBV5-1 and TRBJ2-5; 7 bases fit TRBD2. The junction had 10 bases not matched to a gene; V was cut back by 3 bases and J by 5 bases. Germline CDR1 and CDR2: SGHRS and YFSETQ. CDR3 length: 15 residues. CDR3 sequence reads: CASSYSGTTAETQYF. CDR3 DNA sequence: TGCGCCAGCAGCTACTCCGGGACTACCGCGGAGACCCAGTACTTC.

The table lists this clonotype with a few counts. The chain is built from TRBV5-1 and TRBJ2-1; 13 bases match TRBD2. Losses at the gene ends were 3 bases for V and 1 base for J; bases not matched to a gene: 1. The germline V gene has CDR1 SGHRS and CDR2 YFSETQ. This CDR3 is built from 16 residues. DNA for the CDR3: TGCGCCAGCAGCTCACTAGCGGGAGGGTCCTACAATGAGCAGTTCTTC. Translation: CASSSLAGGSYNEQFF.

This clonotype was seen a handful of times. The CDR3 DNA reads as TGTGCCAGCAGGGGAGGCAGGGCCCCTCAAGAGACCCAGTACTTC. Amino acids: CASRGGRAPQETQYF. The V call is TRBV7-9, the J call TRBJ2-5; the D gene is possibly TRBD2 (6 bases). Trimming left V 6 bases short and J 2 bases short, with 16 bases between. Germline CDR1 is SEHNR and CDR2 is FQNEAQ (reference sequence). There are 15 residues in the CDR3.

The gene calls are TRBV29-1 and TRBJ2-5; 14 nucleotides align to TRBD2. The CDR3 is 16 residues long. J was trimmed by 1 base and V by 7 bases; bases with no gene match: 8. Germline CDR1 and CDR2: SQVTM and ANQGSEA. Here the CDR3 reads CSAGLAGARGQETQYF. CDR3 sequence (DNA): TGCAGCGCGGGACTAGCGGGAGCTAGGGGCCAAGAGACCCAGTACTTC.